The TCR beta chain described here comes from a study of T-cell memory formation after mild COVID-19. The study's findings and limits: Among contracting clones, CD4+ were mainly CM/EM and CD8+ enriched in EMRA. Day 15 to 85 contracting clones showed balanced CD4/CD8; later expanders leaned CD4+. Detection of some responders pre-infection suggested pre-existing cross-reactive memory T cells participated.

Constant-segment primers and 5'RACE yielded cDNA libraries for TCR alpha and TCR beta, each carrying sample barcodes and UMIs. TCRdb passed the 5' RACE reads through MiXCR, listing each CDR3 protein once. The repertoire includes around 370,000 distinct CDR3 sequences, around 21% of them detected once, and around 12% sits in the top ten. Germline trimming cut 5 bases from V and 2 bases from J; bases unmatched to any gene: 12. This CDR3 contains 17 residues. The germline V gene encodes CDR1 LNHDA and CDR2 SQIVND (reference sequence). For this clonotype: Its specificity is not known.

This TCR derives from an adult woman who had mild COVID-19 (a few samples of this study predate the infection). Cell type and time point are not known. The chain has TRBV19 and TRBJ2-3; 8 nucleotides align to TRBD1. Sequenced input: PBMCs or a T cell subset sorted from them (not recorded which). This CDR3 is CASSHPLGQGDTDTQYF. In DNA form, the CDR3 reads TGTGCCAGTAGTCACCCGCTCGGACAGGGAGACACAGATACGCAGTATTTT.